These T cell receptor beta chains were read from a single sample in a study of identical twins. Each CDR3 protein is one row after TCRdb ran MiXCR on the 5' RACE reads. The sample yields about 240,000 distinct CDR3 sequences, approximately 6.8% seen once. The same data also contributed to another study, on yellow fever vaccine responses in identical twins.

The material sequenced was CD8+ T cells sorted from blood. Every receptor here comes from a woman under 30 in good health. The CDR3 runs from the conserved cysteine through the conserved F or W. D genes are given only for firm matches. Some rows mark clone size as missing; the rest say once, few, many or name a class of expanded clone.

D	V	J	size	DNA	CDR3
NA	TRBV27	TRBJ2-3	many	TGTGCCAGCAGTTTGGGTGTGTCGGCAGATACGCAGTATTTT	CASSLGVSADTQYF
TRBD1	TRBV28	TRBJ2-2	many	TGTGCCAGCAGGAAGACAGGGGGCCCCGGGGAGCTGTTTTTT	CASRKTGGPGELFF
NA	TRBV3-1	TRBJ2-3	NA	TGTGCCAGCAGCCAAGATGGTTGGGGCGTTGATACGCAGTATTTT	CASSQDGWGVDTQYF
NA	TRBV7-9	TRBJ2-3	few	TGTGCCAGCAGTCCCTTAGAGGTTTTGGATACGCAGTATTTT	CASSPLEVLDTQYF
NA	TRBV5-1	TRBJ2-2	few	TGCGCCAGCAGCTTGGCCGGCAGAATTACCACCGGGGAGCTGTTTTTT	CASSLAGRITTGELFF
NA	TRBV12-3/TRBV12-4	TRBJ2-1	many	TGTGCCAGCAGTTTAGAGGGATTTGCCTACAATGAGCAGTTCTTC	CASSLEGFAYNEQFF
NA	TRBV18	TRBJ2-5	NA	TGTGCCAGCTCACCACCGGACACCCGACAAGAGACCCAGTACTTC	CASSPPDTRQETQYF
NA	TRBV3-1	TRBJ1-1	many	TGTGCCAGCAGCCAAAAGGGGCAGGGGATCAGGAACACTGAAGCTTTCTTT	CASSQKGQGIRNTEAFF
NA	TRBV2	TRBJ1-5	NA	TGTGCCAGCAGTGAATCGGGGTATAAGAATCAGCCCCAGCATTTT	CASSESGYKNQPQHF
NA	TRBV5-1	TRBJ2-1	many	TGCGCCAGCAGTTTTGTGGGCCAAGGGCCCGATGAGCAGTTCTTC	CASSFVGQGPDEQFF
TRBD1	TRBV27	TRBJ1-1	NA	TGTGCCAGCAGTTTATTACGGACAGGGAGGGACACTGAAGCTTTCTTT	CASSLLRTGRDTEAFF
NA	TRBV6-2/TRBV6-3	TRBJ1-1	NA	TGTGCCAGCAGTTACTCCAGGACAGTTAGGAGCACTGAAGCTTTCTTT	CASSYSRTVRSTEAFF
TRBD1	TRBV7-3	TRBJ2-3	few	TGTGCCAGCAGTTACCTAACCGGGACAGGGGAAGATACGCAGTATTTT	CASSYLTGTGEDTQYF
NA	TRBV7-2	TRBJ2-5	many	TGTGCCAGCAGCCCTAGGGGCCCCAAGACCCAGTACTTC	CASSPRGPKTQYF
NA	TRBV25-1	TRBJ2-7	many	TGTGCCAGCAGTTTTCAGTCCGAGCAGTACTTC	CASSFQSEQYF
NA	TRBV19	TRBJ2-1	few	TGTGCCAGTAGTATAGGAGGGACGGCTTTTGATGAGCAGTTCTTC	CASSIGGTAFDEQFF
NA	TRBV7-8	TRBJ2-3	NA	TGTGCCAGCACCAAGGTGGGGGAGACGCAGTATTTT	CASTKVGETQYF
TRBD2	TRBV20-1	TRBJ2-3	few	TGCAGTGCCGAGGTGGGACTAGCGGAGAGCACAGATACGCAGTATTTT	CSAEVGLAESTDTQYF
TRBD2	TRBV12-3/TRBV12-4	TRBJ2-7	NA	TGTGCCAGCAGGGGACTAGCGGGAGTACGCTACGAGCAGTACTTC	CASRGLAGVRYEQYF
TRBD2	TRBV20-1	TRBJ2-1	few	TGCAGTTCCAGCGGGGGGTACAATGAGCAGTTCTTC	CSSSGGYNEQFF
NA	TRBV29-1	TRBJ2-1	NA	TGCAGCGTTGGCCGGGGAAGGGTCTACAATGAGCTGTTCTTC	CSVGRGRVYNELFF
TRBD1	TRBV5-6	TRBJ2-1	few	TGTGCCAGCGGACTCGGACAGGACTACAATGAGCAGTTCTTC	CASGLGQDYNEQFF
NA	TRBV29-1	TRBJ2-7	few	TGCAGCGTTGAAGGTGTAGGGAGCTCCTACGAGCAGTACTTC	CSVEGVGSSYEQYF
NA	TRBV27	TRBJ1-5	many	TGTGCCAGCAGTTTCAAGGGCAATCAGCCCCAGCATTTT	CASSFKGNQPQHF
TRBD2	TRBV12-5	TRBJ2-7	many	TGTGCTAGTGGTTTGCCAGGACTAGCGGGAGGCTCCTACGAGCAGTACTTC	CASGLPGLAGGSYEQYF
TRBD2	TRBV9	TRBJ2-5	many	TGTGCCAGCAGCGGTAGCGGGGGGATCGAGACCCAGTACTTC	CASSGSGGIETQYF
NA	TRBV2	TRBJ2-1	NA	TGTGCCAGCAGTGTTAGGGACCATAAGCAGTTCTTC	CASSVRDHKQFF
NA	TRBV20-1	TRBJ2-7	few	TGCAGTGCTAGATATGACTCCTACGAGCAGTACTTC	CSARYDSYEQYF
TRBD2	TRBV5-1	TRBJ2-5	NA	TGCGCCAGCAGCTTGTCGGCGATGCGGGAGGCCCAGAGGAAGACCCAGTACTTC	CASSLSAMREAQRKTQYF
NA	TRBV5-1	TRBJ2-7	NA	TGCGCCAGCAGCTTGGGGGGTGACGCCCAGTACGAGCAGTACTTC	CASSLGGDAQYEQYF
TRBD2	TRBV3-1	TRBJ2-1	many	TGTGCCAGCAGCCCTAGCGGGGGGATTCACAATGAGCAGTTCTTC	CASSPSGGIHNEQFF
TRBD2	TRBV7-8	TRBJ2-3	many	TGTGCCAGCAGCCTGACTAGACAGGGACTAGCGTACACAGATACGCAGTATTTT	CASSLTRQGLAYTDTQYF
NA	TRBV4-1	TRBJ2-1	many	TGCGCCAGCAGCCCGGGACCACTAAACAATGAGCAGTTCTTC	CASSPGPLNNEQFF
TRBD2	TRBV5-1	TRBJ2-1	NA	TGCGCCAGCAGCTTGGAGGGGGGACTAGCGGAGTACAATGAGCAGTTCTTC	CASSLEGGLAEYNEQFF
NA	TRBV12-3/TRBV12-4	TRBJ2-1	many	TGTGCCAGCAGCGCGACCTCTGGTGGGAATGAGCAGTTCTTC	CASSATSGGNEQFF
NA	TRBV9	TRBJ2-1	NA	TGTGCCAGCAGCGTGAGACAGGATGAGCAGTTCTTC	CASSVRQDEQFF
NA	TRBV18	TRBJ2-5	few	TGTGCCAGCTCACCCGGACTTAAGTACCAAGAGACCCAGTACTTC	CASSPGLKYQETQYF
NA	TRBV2	TRBJ2-5	many	TGTGCCAGCAGTCCGCCCTCGGACGGACGACAAGAGACCCAGTACTTC	CASSPPSDGRQETQYF
TRBD2	TRBV7-9	TRBJ2-2	many	TGTGCCAGCAGCACCCCGACTAGCGGGGGGGTCGCCGGGGAGCTGTTTTTT	CASSTPTSGGVAGELFF
NA	TRBV9	TRBJ2-3	many	TGTGCCAGCAGCGTAACAGGGTCGGAGGCAGATACGCAGTATTTT	CASSVTGSEADTQYF
TRBD2	TRBV12-3/TRBV12-4	TRBJ2-2	NA	TGTGCCAGCAGCCACACGGCGGGAGGATCGGGCACCGGGGAGCTGTTTTTT	CASSHTAGGSGTGELFF
NA	TRBV6-2/TRBV6-3	TRBJ2-7	NA	TGTGCCAGCAGTTACCTTGCGGGAGAGCAGTACTTC	CASSYLAGEQYF
NA	TRBV5-1	TRBJ2-3	few	TGCGCCAGCAGCCCTAGGACTGAATCTAGCACAGATACGCAGTATTTT	CASSPRTESSTDTQYF
NA	TRBV4-2	TRBJ2-5	many	TGTGCCAGCAGCCAAGAAGAGAGGGTAGGGGAGACCCAGTACTTC	CASSQEERVGETQYF
TRBD2	TRBV24-1	TRBJ2-1	many	TGTGCCACCAGTGACGCCGGGACTAGCGGGAGTATCTATGAGCAGTTCTTC	CATSDAGTSGSIYEQFF
TRBD2	TRBV28	TRBJ2-5	few	TGTGCCAGCAGTTTATCGGGGGGAGGGGCAGAGACCCAGTACTTC	CASSLSGGGAETQYF
TRBD1	TRBV7-9	TRBJ2-7	NA	TGTGCCAGCAGCCCAGACAGGGGGAGAACCTACGAGCAGTACTTC	CASSPDRGRTYEQYF